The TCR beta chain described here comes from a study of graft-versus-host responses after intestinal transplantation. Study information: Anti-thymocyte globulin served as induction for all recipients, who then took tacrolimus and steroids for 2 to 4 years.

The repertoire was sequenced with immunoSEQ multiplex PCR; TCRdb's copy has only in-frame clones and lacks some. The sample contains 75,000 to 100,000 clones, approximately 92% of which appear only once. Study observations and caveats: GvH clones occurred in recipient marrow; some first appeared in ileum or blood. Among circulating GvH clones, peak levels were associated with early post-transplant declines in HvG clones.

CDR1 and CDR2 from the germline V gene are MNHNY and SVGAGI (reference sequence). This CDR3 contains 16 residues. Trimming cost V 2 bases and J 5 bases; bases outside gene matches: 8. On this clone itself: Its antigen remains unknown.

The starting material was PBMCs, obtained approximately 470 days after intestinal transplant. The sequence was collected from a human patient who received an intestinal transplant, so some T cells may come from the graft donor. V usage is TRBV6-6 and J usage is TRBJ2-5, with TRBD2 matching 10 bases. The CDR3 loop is CASSYPERGGRETQYF. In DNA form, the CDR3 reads TGTGCCAGCAGTTACCCTGAGCGGGGGGGCCGCGAGACCCAGTACTTC.